This entry lists 2 T cell receptor beta chains sequenced from one sample in a study of Ad26.COV2.S vaccination and SARS-CoV-2 variants. TCRdb's table, derived via immunoSEQ multiplex PCR, lists solely in-frame clones and lacks some. This sample has fewer than 400,000 clones; around four fifths occur once, and the top ten carry about 2.1%. Treatment given: approximately 18 received Ad26.COV2.S at low or high dose, single or two shots; a few received placebo; per-sample allocation not given. The samples were gathered on day 63 after the first injection of vaccine or placebo. The sample in question was peripheral blood, obtained in a trial of Ad26.COV2.S vaccine versus placebo. These receptors were taken from a person between 18 and 60 years old who received the Ad26.COV2.S COVID-19 vaccine or a placebo.

The chain couples TRBV7-6 to TRBJ2-2; 10 bases align to TRBD2. The germline gives CDR1 SGHVS, CDR2 FNYEAQ. This CDR3 comprises 18 residues. With V trimmed by 3 bases and J by 4 bases, 11 bases remained unmatched. The chain's CDR3 is CASSFSGASGGPTGELFF. CDR3 nucleotides: TGTGCCAGCAGCTTCAGTGGTGCTAGCGGGGGACCCACCGGGGAGCTGTTTTTT.

The rearrangement joins TRBV25-1 to TRBJ2-3; TRBD2 matches at 8 bases. From germline, CDR1 is MGHDK and CDR2 SYGVNS. This CDR3 comprises 16 residues. Losses at the gene ends were 5 bases for V and 6 bases for J; bases not matched to a gene: 13. The CDR3 sequence is CASSRGVAGPGDTQYF. DNA for the CDR3: TGTGCCAGCAGTCGGGGAGTAGCGGGGCCCGGGGATACGCAGTATTTT.